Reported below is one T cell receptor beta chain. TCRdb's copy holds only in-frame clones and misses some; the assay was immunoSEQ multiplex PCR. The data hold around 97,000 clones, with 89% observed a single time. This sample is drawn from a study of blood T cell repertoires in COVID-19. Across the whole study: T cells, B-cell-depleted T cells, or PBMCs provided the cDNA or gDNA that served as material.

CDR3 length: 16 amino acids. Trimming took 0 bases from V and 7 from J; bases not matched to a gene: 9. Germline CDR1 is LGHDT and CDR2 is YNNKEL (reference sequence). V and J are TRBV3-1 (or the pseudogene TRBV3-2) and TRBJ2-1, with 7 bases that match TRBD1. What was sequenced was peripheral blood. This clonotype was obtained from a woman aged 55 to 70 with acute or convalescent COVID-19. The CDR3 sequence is CASSQDRGHLVNEQFF. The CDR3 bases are TGTGCCAGCAGCCAAGATAGGGGGCACTTGGTGAATGAGCAGTTCTTC.